This T cell receptor (beta chain) was identified during a study of PD-L1 blockade in urothelial cancer. Study-wide context: Counts from blood samples showed a median of approximately 150,000 T cells. General study findings and limits: Blood clones associated with the tumor expanded more at 3 weeks in durable-benefit patients.

Assay used: immunoSEQ multiplex PCR; TCRdb lists only in-frame clones, some missing. Here the sample spans tens of thousands of clones, 75% to 90% being singletons. Comment on this clone: What it binds is not known.

The V gene end was trimmed by 6 bases and the J gene end by 4 bases; junction bases not matched to a gene: 10. The length of the CDR3 is 15 residues. Germline loops: CDR1 SEHNR, CDR2 FQNEAQ (reference sequence). Sample time point: peripheral blood 6 weeks after treatment start. Enrolled patients showed locally advanced or metastatic urothelial carcinoma. Each patient supplied 1 to 8 pretreatment and on-treatment samples. The sequenced sample was PBMCs, obtained around atezolizumab (anti-PD-L1) treatment. The V call is TRBV7-9, the J call TRBJ2-7, with 9 bases fitting TRBD2. This clonotype was sampled from a man between 60 and 70 years old with urothelial cancer. CDR3 region: CASRGGGLAIYEQYF. The CDR3 coding sequence is TGTGCCAGCAGAGGGGGGGGACTAGCTATTTACGAGCAGTACTTC.